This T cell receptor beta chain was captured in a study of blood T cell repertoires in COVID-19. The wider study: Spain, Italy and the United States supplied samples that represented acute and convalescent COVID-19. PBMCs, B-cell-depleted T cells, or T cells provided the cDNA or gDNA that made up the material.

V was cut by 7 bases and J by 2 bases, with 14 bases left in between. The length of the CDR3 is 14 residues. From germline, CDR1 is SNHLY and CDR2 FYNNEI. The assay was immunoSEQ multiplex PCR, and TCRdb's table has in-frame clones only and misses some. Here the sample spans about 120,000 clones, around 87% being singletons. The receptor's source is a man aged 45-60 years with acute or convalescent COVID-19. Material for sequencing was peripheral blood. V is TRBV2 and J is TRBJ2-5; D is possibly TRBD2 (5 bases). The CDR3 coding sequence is TGTGCCAGCACAACTAGTTTTACGCAAGAGACCCAGTACTTC. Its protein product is CASTTSFTQETQYF. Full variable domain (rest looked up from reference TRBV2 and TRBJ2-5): EPEVTQTPSHQVTQMGQEVILRCVPISNHLYFYWYRQILGQKVEFLVSFYNNEISEKSEIFDDQFSVERPDGSNFTLKIRSTKLEDSAMYFCASTTSFTQETQYFGPGTRLLVL.